This T cell receptor (beta chain) was recorded in a study of response to subunit inactivated influenza vaccine. This clonotype appeared a few times. One entry per CDR3 protein, called by TCRdb with MiXCR from the RT-PCR reads. The profile shows more than 450,000 distinct CDR3 sequences, approximately 11% of them singletons. Trimming took off 4 bases at V and 0 bases at J, with 13 bases between the two ends. Germline V CDR1 and CDR2: SGHRS, YFSETQ. The CDR3 is 15 amino acids. A further study also used this sample, focusing on T cells expressing NK-cell markers. From that study: Beta-chain TCR cDNA was generated via 5'RACE template switching with UMIs.

V is TRBV5-1 and J is TRBJ1-1, with D uncertain. Here the sequenced sample was PBMCs from blood, taken on the day of vaccination. This receptor was identified in a man aged 50 to 60 who received an inactivated influenza vaccine. CDR3 nucleotides: TGCGCCAGCAGCACCACAGAGCCCATGAACACTGAAGCTTTCTTT. It is translated as CASSTTEPMNTEAFF.